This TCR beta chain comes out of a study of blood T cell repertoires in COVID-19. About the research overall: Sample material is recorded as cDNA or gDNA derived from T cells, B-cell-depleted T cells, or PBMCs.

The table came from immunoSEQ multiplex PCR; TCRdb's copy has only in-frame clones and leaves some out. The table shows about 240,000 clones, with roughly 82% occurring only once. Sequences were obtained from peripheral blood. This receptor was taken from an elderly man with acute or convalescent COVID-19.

The CDR3: CASSLIGRLQYNEQFF. DNA for the CDR3: TGTGCCAGCAGCTTAATCGGCAGGCTACAATACAATGAGCAGTTCTTC. This chain joins TRBV7-2 and TRBJ2-1; no reliable D call. This CDR3 is 16 amino acids long. V dropped 2 bases and J dropped 4 bases, with 15 bases sitting between them. Germline V CDR1 and CDR2: SGHTA, FQGNSA. The full variable domain, rest sourced from reference TRBV7-2 and TRBJ2-1, is GAGVSQSPSNKVTEKGKDVELRCDPISGHTALYWYRQSLGQGLEFLIYFQGNSAPDKSGLPSDRFSAERTGGSVSTLTIQRTQQEDSAVYLCASSLIGRLQYNEQFFGPGTRLTVL.